The present TCR beta chain was sequenced within a study of blood T cell repertoires in COVID-19. Study information: PBMCs, B-cell-depleted T cells, or T cells were the source of the cDNA or gDNA that made up the material.

Between the trimmed V and J ends, which lost 6 bases and 1 base, there was a span of 9 bases. Per the germline V gene, CDR1 is SNHLY and CDR2 is FYNNEI. The CDR3 covers 13 residues. Exposed volunteers were people who met a COVID-19 case within 2 weeks before study entry. Original processing notes: Cell counts per sample came from amplifying reference gene primers. Clones were sequenced by immunoSEQ multiplex PCR, and TCRdb holds only the in-frame ones, with some missing. V, J and clone size were drawn from that table, and D and trimming were deduced from the DNA. The sample lists approximately 150,000 clones; roughly nine tenths were seen once. In this sample, this clone turned up once. This sample includes further DNA sequences coding for the same CDR3.

This chain joins TRBV2 and TRBJ1-1, with D possibly TRBD1 on 5 matching bases. The receptor was isolated from a woman aged 40 to 50 who had been exposed to COVID-19. Sequencing used PBMCs or T cells enriched from blood (not recorded which). Written as DNA, the CDR3 is TGTGCCAGCAGACCAGACAGGAACACTGAAGCTTTCTTT. Residues: CASRPDRNTEAFF.